The 24 T cell receptor beta chains in this list originate from one sample, sequenced in a study of beta chain features in type 1 diabetes. The entirety of the isolated RNA underwent reverse transcription, so expressed TCRB transcripts were sequenced. Profiled with immunoSEQ multiplex PCR; TCRdb holds only in-frame clones, not every one. The sample carries about 900,000 clones, under 20% recorded once. Sequenced input: naive CD4+ T cells from blood. Every receptor here comes from a young woman in good health.

This chain links TRBV6-6 with TRBJ2-1; D tentatively reads TRBD1 or TRBD2 (5 bases each). Trimming took 3 bases from V and 10 from J, leaving 16 bases between them. CDR1 and CDR2 from the germline V gene are MNHNY and SVGAGI (reference sequence). The length of the CDR3 is 14 residues. The CDR3 DNA sequence: TGTGCCAGCAGTTATTCAGCGCCGGGGCCCGAGCAGTTCTTC. Encoded protein: CASSYSAPGPEQFF.

The rearrangement links TRBV7-2 to TRBJ2-5, with 7 bases matching TRBD2. The germline CDR1 and CDR2 sequences are SGHTA and FQGNSA. This CDR3 comprises 14 residues. The trim removed 6 bases at V and 5 bases at J, leaving 9 bases unmatched. The CDR3 DNA reads as TGTGCCAGCAGGGTAGCGGGCGCGGAGGAGACCCAGTACTTC. As protein: CASRVAGAEETQYF.

This clone occurred a few times. The gene calls are TRBV29-1 and TRBJ2-5, with a tentative D call TRBD2 (5 bases). Looked up from germline, CDR1 is SQVTM and CDR2 is ANQGSEA. CDR3 length: 13 residues. Between the trimmed V and J ends, which lost 2 bases and 9 bases, there was a span of 16 bases. CDR3 nucleotides: TGCAGCGTTGAACTAGGGCTAGCTTGGTCCCAGTACTTC. Residues: CSVELGLAWSQYF.

The rearrangement links TRBV10-3 to TRBJ1-1; 9 bases line up with TRBD1. The V gene end was trimmed by 10 bases and the J gene end by 5 bases; junction bases not matched to a gene: 8. The CDR3 is 13 residues long. Germline values: CDR1 ENHRY, CDR2 SYGVKD. The CDR3 region is CATTGGQGTEAFF. As DNA, the CDR3 is TGTGCCACCACAGGGGGCCAGGGGACTGAAGCTTTCTTT.

The gene calls are TRBV18 and TRBJ1-2; TRBD1 matches at 9 bases. The trim removed 3 bases at V and 4 bases at J, leaving 6 bases unmatched. The CDR3 has 15 amino acids. Germline V gene lookup returns CDR1 KGHSH and CDR2 LQKENI. The CDR3 protein is CASSPGQGKSYGYTF. For the CDR3, the DNA is TGTGCCAGCTCACCTGGACAGGGGAAAAGCTATGGCTACACCTTC.

This clone appeared a few times. The V gene is TRBV4-2, the J gene TRBJ2-1; D is unresolved. From germline, CDR1 is LGHNA and CDR2 YNFKEQ. This CDR3 is built from 18 residues. The ends were cut back, 0 bases at V and 0 bases at J, with 15 bases in the middle. The CDR3 DNA reads as TGTGCCAGCAGCCAAGATCTTGGTCTGATGAGCTCCTACAATGAGCAGTTCTTC. Encoded protein: CASSQDLGLMSSYNEQFF.

The table lists this clone with a few counts. This rearrangement joins TRBV27 to TRBJ1-2; D is perhaps TRBD1 (5 bases). The CDR3 length is 13 residues. V was pared by 5 bases and J by 8 bases, with 15 bases between. The V gene's germline CDR1 is MNHEY and CDR2 SMNVEV (reference sequence). The DNA of the CDR3 is TGTGCCAGCAGTACTATCCGGGACCGAGGCTACACCTTC. This encodes CASSTIRDRGYTF.

This chain connects TRBV7-2 to TRBJ2-1; D call uncertain. Trimming pared 3 bases from V and 5 bases from J, leaving 17 bases between. Looked up from germline, CDR1 is SGHTA and CDR2 is FQGNSA. This CDR3 is 16 amino acids long. The CDR3 region has the DNA TGTGCCAGCAGCTTTGTCACATCTAGGGCTAACAATGAGCAGTTCTTC. Amino acid sequence: CASSFVTSRANNEQFF.

This clone was detected a few times. CDR3 loop: CAISETGTGSYAFF. The CDR3 nucleotides read TGTGCCATCAGTGAAACCGGGACAGGGAGCTACGCTTTCTTT. The V gene is TRBV10-3, the J gene TRBJ1-1; 9 bases align to TRBD1. The CDR3 has 14 amino acids. Looked up from germline, CDR1 is ENHRY and CDR2 is SYGVKD. V was pared by 3 bases and J by 11 bases, with 10 bases of the junction left unmatched.

The rearrangement uses TRBV7-3 and TRBJ2-1; D might be TRBD1 (6 bases). The CDR3 sequence is 15 residues long. The V end was cut by 1 base, the J end by 3 bases, with 10 bases between. Germline CDR1 SGHTA, CDR2 FQGTGA. The CDR3: CASSLMGAVYNEQFF. For the CDR3, the DNA is TGTGCCAGCAGCTTAATGGGGGCTGTCTACAATGAGCAGTTCTTC. The whole variable domain, remainder taken from reference TRBV7-3 and TRBJ2-1, is GAGVSQTPSNKVTEKGKYVELRCDPISGHTALYWYRQSLGQGPEFLIYFQGTGAADDSGLPNDRFFAVRPEGSVSTLKIQRTERGDSAVYLCASSLMGAVYNEQFFGPGTRLTVL.

This chain uses TRBV18 with TRBJ2-7; D is uncertain. CDR3 length: 13 amino acids. CDR1 KGHSH and CDR2 LQKENI come from the germline V gene. Trimming stripped 3 bases from V and 4 bases from J, with 10 bases between. The CDR3 here is CASSPALQYEQYF. The CDR3 DNA reads as TGTGCCAGCTCACCCGCACTCCAGTACGAGCAGTACTTC.

The sample holds a few counts of this clone. The J gene is TRBJ2-7, the V gene TRBV27, with D perhaps being TRBD1 or TRBD2 (5 bases each). Germline assignment: CDR1 MNHEY and CDR2 SMNVEV (reference sequence). Trimming shortened V by 8 bases and J by 5 bases, and 19 bases separated the two germline ends. The CDR3 is made up of 14 amino acids. The CDR3 coding sequence is TGTGCCAGCGGGAGTCGGCAGGGTGGTGACGAGCAGTACTTC. Protein sequence: CASGSRQGGDEQYF.

This clone was picked up a small number of times. The J gene is TRBJ2-2, the V gene TRBV2, with 7 bases that match TRBD2. Germline CDR1 is SNHLY and CDR2 is FYNNEI. This CDR3 contains 15 residues. Unmatched junction bases numbered 10, after V lost 6 bases and J lost 6 bases. The CDR3 here is CASSELTSFAGELFF. For the CDR3, the DNA is TGTGCCAGCAGCGAATTGACTAGCTTCGCCGGGGAGCTGTTTTTT. Full variable domain (missing parts from reference TRBV2 and TRBJ2-2): EPEVTQTPSHQVTQMGQEVILRCVPISNHLYFYWYRQILGQKVEFLVSFYNNEISEKSEIFDDQFSVERPDGSNFTLKIRSTKLEDSAMYFCASSELTSFAGELFFGEGSRLTVL.

The chain couples TRBV2 to TRBJ2-7, with a tentative D call TRBD1 (7 bases). V gave up 8 bases and J gave up 4 bases, with 18 bases separating them. This CDR3 region has 14 residues. Germline-derived CDR1 and CDR2 are SNHLY and FYNNEI. Here the CDR3 reads CASHIQGRRYEQYF. The CDR3 DNA reads TGTGCCAGCCACATACAGGGGAGGCGGTACGAGCAGTACTTC.

This clone showed up just a few times. The rearrangement uses TRBV13 and TRBJ2-3; D remains ambiguous. CDR1 is PRHDT and CDR2 is FYEKMQ in the germline V gene (reference sequence). The CDR3 runs 14 residues. V was pared by 3 bases and J by 3 bases, with 10 bases between. CDR3 loop: CASSFYFATDTQYF. CDR3 coding DNA: TGTGCCAGCAGCTTCTACTTTGCGACAGATACGCAGTATTTT. Filled out from reference TRBV13 and TRBJ2-3, the complete variable domain reads AAGVIQSPRHLIKEKRETATLKCYPIPRHDTVYWYQQGPGQDPQFLISFYEKMQSDKGSIPDRFSAQQFSDYHSELNMSSLELGDSALYFCASSFYFATDTQYFGPGTRLTVL.

This clone appeared once. This rearrangement joins TRBV6-5 to TRBJ1-1; D gene unclear. The CDR3 totals 12 residues. Trimming removed 8 bases at V and 5 bases at J, with 12 bases between. Germline V gene lookup returns CDR1 MNHEY and CDR2 SVGAGI. CDR3 region: CASGVELTEAFF. The CDR3 bases are TGTGCCAGCGGGGTGGAATTGACTGAAGCTTTCTTT.

This chain uses TRBV5-4 with TRBJ2-2, with 7 bases identical to TRBD1. CDR1 and CDR2 from the germline V gene are SGHNT and YYREEE (reference sequence). The CDR3 runs to 16 residues. V lost 4 bases and J lost 4; bases outside the gene matches: 10. DNA of the CDR3: TGTGCCAGCAGCAAGAGTGGGGACAGATTCACCGGGGAGCTGTTTTTT. Amino acids: CASSKSGDRFTGELFF.

This clone was recorded a few times. The chain uses TRBV18 and TRBJ2-1; unclear D gene. This CDR3 has 13 amino acids. Germline loops: CDR1 KGHSH, CDR2 LQKENI. V lost 0 bases, J lost 8 bases, and 8 bases lay in between. The CDR3 region has the DNA TGTGCCAGCTCACCACCGTCTGGGGATGAGCAGTTCTTC. Translating gives CASSPPSGDEQFF. Full variable domain (outside the CDR3, taken from reference TRBV18 and TRBJ2-1): NAGVMQNPRHLVRRRGQEARLRCSPMKGHSHVYWYRQLPEEGLKFMVYLQKENIIDESGMPKERFSAEFPKEGPSILRIQQVVRGDSAAYFCASSPPSGDEQFFGPGTRLTVL.

This clone was seen a handful of times. This chain joins TRBV6-1 and TRBJ2-3; 7 bases are a match to TRBD2. In germline, CDR1 is MNHNS, CDR2 SASEGT. This CDR3 region has 15 residues. The V segment lost 4 bases and the J segment 4 bases; nucleotides outside the gene matches: 8. The CDR3 DNA reads TGTGCCAGCAGTGCCAGGACTAGTTCTGCAGATACGCAGTATTTT. Its protein is CASSARTSSADTQYF.

The gene calls are TRBV5-1 and TRBJ2-7, with 9 positions matching TRBD2. The junction had 5 bases not matched to a gene; V was cut back by 4 bases and J by 0 bases. CDR1 is SGHRS, CDR2 YFSETQ, per germline. The CDR3 runs to 15 residues. The CDR3 spells CASSELAGSSYEQYF. The CDR3 DNA is TGCGCCAGCAGCGAGCTAGCGGGGAGCTCCTACGAGCAGTACTTC.

Only a few counts were recorded for this clone. The chain uses TRBV2 and TRBJ1-1; D not resolved. The CDR3 totals 11 residues. Trimming stripped 6 bases from V and 7 bases from J, with 9 bases between. Germline lookup yields CDR1 SNHLY and CDR2 FYNNEI. The CDR3, as DNA: TGTGCCAGCAGGAGAAACCATGAAGCTTTCTTT. It is translated as CASRRNHEAFF.

This clone was counted between two and nine times. The chain carries TRBV18 and TRBJ2-7; D perhaps matches TRBD2 (7 bases). Germline-derived CDR1 and CDR2 are KGHSH and LQKENI. This CDR3 comprises 15 residues. The V end lost 5 bases, the J end lost 3 bases, and 17 bases lay between the germline ends. CDR3 sequence reads: CASSEQGAGDYEQYF. In DNA form, the CDR3 reads TGTGCCAGCTCAGAACAGGGCGCGGGAGACTACGAGCAGTACTTC.

This clone occurred once. The V gene is TRBV20-1, the J gene TRBJ1-2; D is unclear. Trimming removed 2 bases at V and 4 bases at J, with 5 bases between. Looked up from germline, CDR1 is DFQATT and CDR2 is SNEGSKA (reference sequence). The CDR3 extends over 11 amino acids. CDR3 sequence: CSARSGYGYTF. The CDR3 bases are TGCAGTGCTAGATCGGGCTATGGCTACACCTTC.

This chain joins TRBV7-8 and TRBJ1-1; D unclear. Per germline, CDR1 SGHVS and CDR2 FQNEAQ. The V gene lost 6 bases and the J gene lost 1 base, with 3 bases spanning the gap. This CDR3 is built from 11 residues. The CDR3 is CASRGNTEAFF. Written as DNA, the CDR3 is TGTGCCAGCAGAGGGAACACTGAAGCTTTCTTT.